This section outlines one T cell receptor (beta chain) sequence together with its context. This entry comes from a study of blood T cell repertoires in COVID-19. Study in general: PBMCs, B-cell-depleted T cells, or T cells provided the cDNA or gDNA that made up the material.

In the authors' workflow: Estimated nucleated cell counts came from reference gene primer amplification. TCRdb's copy holds only in-frame clones and misses some; the assay was immunoSEQ multiplex PCR. That table furnishes V, J and clone size, whereas the DNA furnished D and trimming. Of about 200,000 clones listed, approximately 87% were seen once; the top ten hold roughly 2%. Trimming removed 5 bases at V and 2 bases at J, with 12 bases between. The CDR3 loop spans 14 amino acids. Germline assignment: CDR1 SEHNR and CDR2 FQNEAQ (reference sequence). This TCR was sampled from a woman aged 50 to 60 with acute or convalescent COVID-19. Material: peripheral blood. The gene calls are TRBV7-9 and TRBJ1-2; D call uncertain. The CDR3 DNA follows: TGTGCCAGCAGCCCCCGGAACGGGAACTATGGCTACACCTTC. This encodes CASSPRNGNYGYTF. The full variable domain, in which reference TRBV7-9 and TRBJ1-2 provide the parts outside the CDR3, is DTGVSQNPRHKITKRGQNVTFRCDPISEHNRLYWYRQTLGQGPEFLTYFQNEAQLEKSRLLSDRFSAERPKGSFSTLEIQRTEQGDSAMYLCASSPRNGNYGYTFGSGTRLTVV.